The clone carrying this TCR beta chain was picked up a small number of times. Ophthalmopathy donors' eye disease showed moderate-to-severe activity, CAS of at least 3, NOSPECS of at least 4 and duration under 3 months. Certain patients, namely those with other autoimmune diseases, uncontrolled infections, pregnancy or lactation, were excluded. The data stem from a study of Graves' ophthalmopathy and Graves' hyperthyroidism. RNA transcripts were the source from which TCR beta CDR3 regions were amplified. A first-round RT-PCR used HTBI primers, followed by a second-round multiplex PCR. TCRdb reprocessed the multiplex PCR reads via MiXCR and lists one record per CDR3 protein. Of around 670,000 distinct CDR3 sequences in the sample, approximately 40% were seen once. This sequence originates from an adult man with Graves' ophthalmopathy. Sequenced: peripheral blood.

The CDR3 bases are TGTGCCTGGAGTTGGGGACAGGGAGATTCACCCCTCCACTTT. This gives the protein CAWSWGQGDSPLHF. This chain connects TRBV4-2 to TRBJ1-6, with 9 bases aligning to TRBD1. J lost 8 bases, V lost 11 bases, and 10 bases had no gene match. CDR3 length: 14 residues. CDR1 is LGHNA and CDR2 is YNFKEQ in the germline V gene.